This TCR beta chain was retrieved from a study of T cells in narcolepsy. Regarding the study as a whole: Healthy controls reportedly lacked the autoreactive clonotypes serially found in patients' blood.

Germline CDR1 reads DFQATT; CDR2 reads SNEGSKA (reference sequence). The V and J ends lost 6 bases and 0 bases respectively, with 5 bases between them. CDR3 length equals 11 residues. As for this clone: Its antigen remains unidentified.

Profiled with immunoSEQ multiplex PCR; TCRdb holds only in-frame clones, not every one. The repertoire holds fewer than 30,000 clones, with roughly 85% as singletons. V gene TRBV20-1 combines with J gene TRBJ1-1; D is uncertain. This TCR was recovered from a human donor with narcolepsy. What was sequenced was CD45RA- memory CD4+ T cells from PBMCs. Here the CDR3 reads CSAGLNTEAFF. The CDR3 DNA reads as TGCAGTGCGGGCCTGAACACTGAAGCTTTCTTT.